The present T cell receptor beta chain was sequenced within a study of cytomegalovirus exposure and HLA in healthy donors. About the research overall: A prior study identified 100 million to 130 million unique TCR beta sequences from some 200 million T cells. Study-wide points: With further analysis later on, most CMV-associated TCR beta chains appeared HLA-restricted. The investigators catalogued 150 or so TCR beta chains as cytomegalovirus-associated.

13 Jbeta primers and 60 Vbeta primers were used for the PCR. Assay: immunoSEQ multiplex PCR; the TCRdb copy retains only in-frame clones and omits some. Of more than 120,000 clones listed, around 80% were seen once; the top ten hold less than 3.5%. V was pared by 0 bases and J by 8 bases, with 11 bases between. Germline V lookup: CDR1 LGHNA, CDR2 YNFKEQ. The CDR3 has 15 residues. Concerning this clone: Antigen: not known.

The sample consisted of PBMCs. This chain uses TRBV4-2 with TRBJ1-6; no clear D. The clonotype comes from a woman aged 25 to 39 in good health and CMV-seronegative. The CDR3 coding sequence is TGTGCCAGCAGCCAAGATAGACAAGCGGATTCACCCCTCCACTTT. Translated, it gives CASSQDRQADSPLHF.